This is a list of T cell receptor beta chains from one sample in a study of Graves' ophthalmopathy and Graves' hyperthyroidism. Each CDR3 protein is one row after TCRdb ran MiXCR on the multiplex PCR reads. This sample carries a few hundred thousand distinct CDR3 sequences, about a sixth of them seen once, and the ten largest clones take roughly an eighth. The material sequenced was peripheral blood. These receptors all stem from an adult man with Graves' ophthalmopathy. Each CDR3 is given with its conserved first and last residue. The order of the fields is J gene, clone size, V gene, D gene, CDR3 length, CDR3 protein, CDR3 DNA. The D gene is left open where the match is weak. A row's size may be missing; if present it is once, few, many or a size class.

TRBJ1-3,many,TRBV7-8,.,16,CASSFYRAGSGNTIYF,TGTGCCAGCAGCTTTTACAGGGCCGGCTCTGGAAACACCATATATTTT
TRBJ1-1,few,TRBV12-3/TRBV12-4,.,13,CASSPDSGGEAFF,TGTGCCAGCAGCCCGGACTCCGGCGGTGAAGCTTTCTTT
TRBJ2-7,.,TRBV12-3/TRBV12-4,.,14,CATGPGRRSYEQYF,TGTGCCACCGGGCCCGGACGGAGATCCTACGAGCAGTACTTC
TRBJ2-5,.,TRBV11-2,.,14,CASSLRDNQEIQYF,TGTGCCAGCAGCTTAAGGGACAACCAAGAGATCCAGTACTTC
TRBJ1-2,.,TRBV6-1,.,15,CASSERTSFNYGYTF,TGTGCCAGCAGTGAACGCACTTCCTTTAACTATGGCTACACCTTC
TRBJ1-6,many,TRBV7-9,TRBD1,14,CASSRDSQNSPLHF,TGTGCCAGCAGTCGGGACAGCCAGAATTCACCCCTCCACTTT
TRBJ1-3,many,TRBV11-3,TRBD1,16,CASSLRDRASGNTIYF,TGTGCCAGCAGCTTAAGGGACAGGGCATCTGGAAACACCATATATTTT
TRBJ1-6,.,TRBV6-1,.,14,CASSESTGQSPLHF,TGTGCCAGCAGTGAATCGACAGGCCAGTCACCCCTCCACTTT
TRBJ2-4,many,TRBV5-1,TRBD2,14,CASTSGGGKNIQYF,TGCGCCAGCACCTCTGGCGGGGGAAAAAACATTCAGTACTTC
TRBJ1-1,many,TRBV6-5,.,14,CASSYYRADTEAFF,TGTGCCAGCAGTTACTACAGGGCAGACACTGAAGCTTTCTTT